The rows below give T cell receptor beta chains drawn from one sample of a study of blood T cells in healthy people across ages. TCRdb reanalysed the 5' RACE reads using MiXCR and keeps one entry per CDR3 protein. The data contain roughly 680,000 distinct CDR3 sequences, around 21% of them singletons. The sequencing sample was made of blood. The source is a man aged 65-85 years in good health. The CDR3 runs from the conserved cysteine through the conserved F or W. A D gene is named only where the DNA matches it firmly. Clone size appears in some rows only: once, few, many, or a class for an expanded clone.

TGTGCCAGCAGTGGACCGGGGACCCAGTACTTC | CASSGPGTQYF | TRBJ2-5 | . | few | TRBV12-3/TRBV12-4
TGTGCCAGCAGTCCCGTCCCAAGTACCCCCAATGAGCAGTTCTTC | CASSPVPSTPNEQFF | TRBJ2-1 | . | many | TRBV5-4
TGTGCCACCCACAGGACCTCCACAGATACGCAGTATTTT | CATHRTSTDTQYF | TRBJ2-3 | . | . | TRBV19
TGTGCCAGCAGCTTTGGAACCGGGGCCAACGTCCTGACTTTC | CASSFGTGANVLTF | TRBJ2-6 | . | few | TRBV7-9
TGCGCCAGCAGCCAAGACTCTGCGGTAGCGGGAGTCCCCGGGGAGCTGTTTTTT | CASSQDSAVAGVPGELFF | TRBJ2-2 | TRBD2 | . | TRBV4-3
TGTGCCAGCAGCTTAAGACAGGGGGCGAAGGACACTGAAGCTTTCTTT | CASSLRQGAKDTEAFF | TRBJ1-1 | TRBD1 | few | TRBV7-9
TGTGCCAGCAGTCCTCTCGCGCGGACCACAGATACGCAGTATTTT | CASSPLARTTDTQYF | TRBJ2-3 | . | few | TRBV27
TGCGCCAGCAGCTCTAGCGGGAGGTACAATGAGCAGTTCTTC | CASSSSGRYNEQFF | TRBJ2-1 | TRBD2 | . | TRBV5-1
TGTGCCATCAGTGCCGAATACAATGAAAAACTGTTTTTT | CAISAEYNEKLFF | TRBJ1-4 | . | . | TRBV10-3
TGTGCCAGCAGCGACTTGACAGGGAGCGACGAGCAGTACTTC | CASSDLTGSDEQYF | TRBJ2-7 | TRBD1 | few | TRBV7-2
TGTGCCAGCAGTCCCCACGGTACCGGGGAGCTGTTTTTT | CASSPHGTGELFF | TRBJ2-2 | . | few | TRBV6-6
TGTGCCAGCAGTGAAGCCCCAGGAGGCTATGGCTACACCTTC | CASSEAPGGYGYTF | TRBJ1-2 | . | . | TRBV6-1
TGCAGCGCTTCAGCGGGAATGGAGGAGACCCAGTACTTC | CSASAGMEETQYF | TRBJ2-5 | TRBD2 | few | TRBV29-1
TGTGCCAGCAGTTTATCGGCCCCTTATTTCTGGTTCCCGAAGAACACCGGGGAGCTGTTTTTT | CASSLSAPYFWFPKNTGELFF | TRBJ2-2 | . | . | TRBV12-3/TRBV12-4
TGTGCCAGCAGCTCCACGGGGGATGAGCAGTTCTTC | CASSSTGDEQFF | TRBJ2-1 | . | . | TRBV27
TGCAGCGCTATAGGACAGGGGTTCCACCCAGATACGCAGTATTTT | CSAIGQGFHPDTQYF | TRBJ2-3 | TRBD1 | . | TRBV20-1
TGTGCCAGCAGGAGCTCAGAGGCCTATGGCTACACCTTC | CASRSSEAYGYTF | TRBJ1-2 | . | . | TRBV6-5
TGCGCCAGCAGCTTGGATAGACCCCAAGAGACCCAGTACTTC | CASSLDRPQETQYF | TRBJ2-5 | . | many | TRBV5-1
TGTGCCAGTAGTCCCAGACAGGGTATCACGGTAGACAATGAGCAGTTCTTC | CASSPRQGITVDNEQFF | TRBJ2-1 | TRBD1 | few | TRBV19
TGTGCCAGCAGACCCATGGGCGTTAATCAGCCCCAGCATTTT | CASRPMGVNQPQHF | TRBJ1-5 | . | few | TRBV6-6
TGTGCCAGCAGTGGACAGGGGGCGAATGGCTACACCTTC | CASSGQGANGYTF | TRBJ1-2 | TRBD1 | . | TRBV12-3/TRBV12-4
TGTGCCCGCAGCTTAGGAACGGACAGCGGTCAAGAGACCCGGTACTTC | CARSLGTDSGQETRYF | TRBJ2-5 | . | . | TRBV11-2
TGCGCCAGCAGCCATGAGACTAGCGGGGCCCAAGAGACCCAGTACTTC | CASSHETSGAQETQYF | TRBJ2-5 | TRBD2 | few | TRBV4-1
TGTGCCAGCAGCCAAAGGCGGCAAGGGGGAACTGAAGCTTTCTTT | CASSQRRQGGTEAFF | TRBJ1-1 | . | few | TRBV14
TGTGCCACCAGTGCTGGGGGAGGGCCGGGTGAGCAGTTCTTC | CATSAGGGPGEQFF | TRBJ2-1 | TRBD2 | . | TRBV24-1
TGCAGTGCTGGGACCTACAATGAGCAGTTCTTC | CSAGTYNEQFF | TRBJ2-1 | . | few | TRBV20-1
TGTGCCAGCAGCTTAGTTGGACAGCAAAGCTCTGGAAACACCATATATTTT | CASSLVGQQSSGNTIYF | TRBJ1-3 | . | many | TRBV7-8
TGTGCCAGCAGCCTGGAAACAGGAACCTACGAGCAGTACTTC | CASSLETGTYEQYF | TRBJ2-7 | . | many | TRBV5-1
TGTGCCACCAGCAGAGGCGAGCGGAGGTACCAAGAGACCCAGTACTTC | CATSRGERRYQETQYF | TRBJ2-5 | . | many | TRBV15
TGTGCCAGCAGTCGCCGGGACAGGCACACAGATACGCAGTATTTT | CASSRRDRHTDTQYF | TRBJ2-3 | TRBD1 | few | TRBV3-1
TGTGCCAGCAGTTTATTGGCTAGCGGGAGAAATGAGCAGTTCTTC | CASSLLASGRNEQFF | TRBJ2-1 | TRBD2 | few | TRBV12-3/TRBV12-4
TGTGCCAGCAGCCCCCTGAGACTAGGGCAATTCGCGGATACGCAGTATTTT | CASSPLRLGQFADTQYF | TRBJ2-3 | . | few | TRBV9
TGCAGTGCTAGAGGGGGCAGCGGGAGTTCCAAAAACATTCAGTACTTC | CSARGGSGSSKNIQYF | TRBJ2-4 | TRBD2 | . | TRBV20-1
TGCGCCAGCAGCTTCGGCCAAGAGGCCCAGTACTTC | CASSFGQEAQYF | TRBJ2-5 | . | . | TRBV5-1
TGCAGTGCTAACCTGAGAGATACGCAGTATTTT | CSANLRDTQYF | TRBJ2-3 | . | few | TRBV20-1
TGTGCCAGCAGCTCGCGCGCTAGCGGAAAAGAGACCCAGTACTTC | CASSSRASGKETQYF | TRBJ2-5 | TRBD2 | . | TRBV7-6
TGCGCCAGCCTGGAGGGGGGAGCCGGGGAGCAGTACTTC | CASLEGGAGEQYF | TRBJ2-7 | . | . | TRBV10-2
TGCAGTGCTAGTCCGGGACAGGGACCATCGGGGACCCAGTACTTC | CSASPGQGPSGTQYF | TRBJ2-5 | TRBD1 | . | TRBV20-1
TGTGCCATCAGTGAGTCTTACAGTCGGGGGGCAGATTCACCCCTCCACTTT | CAISESYSRGADSPLHF | TRBJ1-6 | . | . | TRBV10-3
TGTGCCAGCAGCACCGGACTAGCGTTCAGCACAGATACGCAGTATTTT | CASSTGLAFSTDTQYF | TRBJ2-3 | TRBD2 | . | TRBV7-3
TGTGCCAGCAGCTTCTCTAGGAGCAATGAGCAGTTCTTC | CASSFSRSNEQFF | TRBJ2-1 | . | . | TRBV7-9
TGCAGTGCTAGACCCCTAGCGGGAGGGTGGAATGAGCAGTTCTTC | CSARPLAGGWNEQFF | TRBJ2-1 | TRBD2 | few | TRBV20-1
TGTGCCAGCGGACAGACGTATCAAGAGACCCAGTACTTC | CASGQTYQETQYF | TRBJ2-5 | . | few | TRBV27
TGCGCCAGCAGCTTGTTAAAGGGCCAAGAGACCCAGTACTTC | CASSLLKGQETQYF | TRBJ2-5 | . | . | TRBV5-1
TGTGCCAGCAGGAGTCCCGGGACAGGGGGAGGGTACGAGCAGTACTTC | CASRSPGTGGGYEQYF | TRBJ2-7 | TRBD1 | few | TRBV28
TGCAGCGTCGCTGGACTAGCGGTCCAAGAGACCCAGTACTTC | CSVAGLAVQETQYF | TRBJ2-5 | TRBD2 | few | TRBV29-1
TGTGCCAGCAGTTTTGGGGAAAGGAATTCACCCCTCCACTTT | CASSFGERNSPLHF | TRBJ1-6 | . | . | TRBV6-5
TGCGCCAGCAGCCAACTTTCGAGGGTTCCCTACAATGAGCAGTTCTTC | CASSQLSRVPYNEQFF | TRBJ2-1 | . | . | TRBV4-1
TGTGCCAGCACCTTGGCGGGAACTAGCCGCGACGAGCAGTACTTC | CASTLAGTSRDEQYF | TRBJ2-7 | . | few | TRBV28
TGTGCCAGCAAACCGACAGGGGAGGGAGAGACCCAGTACTTC | CASKPTGEGETQYF | TRBJ2-5 | . | . | TRBV2
TGTGCCAGCAGCCAAAATGCCGGGACAGGGGCCCACAATGAGCAGTTCTTC | CASSQNAGTGAHNEQFF | TRBJ2-1 | TRBD1 | once | TRBV14
TGTGCCAGCAGCCAAGGAGGGACACTGTCCTACAATGAGCAGTTCTTC | CASSQGGTLSYNEQFF | TRBJ2-1 | . | few | TRBV14
TGTGCCACCAGCAGAGACGTGGCTACGCAGTATTTT | CATSRDVATQYF | TRBJ2-3 | . | . | TRBV15
TGTGCCAGTAGTGGGCTAGCGGGAACCGAGCAGTACTTC | CASSGLAGTEQYF | TRBJ2-7 | TRBD2 | few | TRBV19
TGTGCCAGCAGTCGGCGGGACGTACAAGAGACCCAGTACTTC | CASSRRDVQETQYF | TRBJ2-5 | . | few | TRBV6-6
TGTGCCAGCAGTTTACAGCAGGTTGGGTACAATGAGCAGTTCTTC | CASSLQQVGYNEQFF | TRBJ2-1 | . | . | TRBV28